Shown below are 17 T cell receptor beta chains from a single sample sequenced in a study of siplizumab effects on memory and regulatory T cells. Using immunoSEQ multiplex PCR, the repertoire was profiled, and TCRdb retains in-frame clones only, with some absent. The table lists more than 60,000 clones, 96% of them singletons. The sample comprised naive CD8+ T cells sorted from blood. The receptors come from a human donor in good health.

The V call is TRBV5-1, the J call TRBJ2-1, with 12 bases lining up with TRBD2. Germline assignment: CDR1 SGHRS and CDR2 YFSETQ. After removal of 0 bases from V and 9 bases from J, the junction contained 13 bases not matched to a gene. This CDR3 region has 18 residues. CDR3 nucleotides: TGCGCCAGCAGCTTGGGAGGCGCTAGCGGGGGGGCAGGCGGTGAGCAGTTCTTC. Amino acids: CASSLGGASGGAGGEQFF.

The V call is TRBV27, the J call TRBJ2-3, with a tentative D call TRBD2 (5 bases). V was pared by 3 bases and J by 0 bases, with 13 bases between. The germline CDR1 and CDR2 sequences are MNHEY and SMNVEV (reference sequence). The CDR3 runs 16 residues. The CDR3 nucleotides read TGTGCCAGCAGTTTCACCGGGGAGATCAGCACAGATACGCAGTATTTT. Protein sequence: CASSFTGEISTDTQYF.

The CDR3 reads CASSGQSAEAFF. CDR3 coding DNA: TGTGCCAGCAGTGGCCAGTCGGCTGAAGCTTTCTTT. This rearrangement joins TRBV27 to TRBJ1-1; no clear D. Between the trimmed V and J ends, which lost 5 bases and 6 bases, there was a span of 10 bases. CDR1 is MNHEY and CDR2 is SMNVEV in the germline V gene (reference sequence). CDR3 length: 12 residues.

This chain links TRBV5-6 with TRBJ2-7; D perhaps matches TRBD2 (7 bases). CDR1 SGHDT and CDR2 YYEEEE come from the germline V gene. CDR3 length: 15 amino acids. Trimming cost V 6 bases and J 2 bases, with 18 bases left between them. The CDR3 region is CASNLRGAGAYEQYF. The CDR3 DNA follows: TGTGCCAGCAACCTCCGGGGGGCTGGGGCCTACGAGCAGTACTTC.

The chain has TRBV5-1 and TRBJ1-4; D is uncertain. This CDR3 contains 15 residues. The germline V gene has CDR1 SGHRS and CDR2 YFSETQ. V dropped 3 bases and J dropped 5 bases, with 14 bases sitting between them. CDR3 in DNA: TGCGCCAGCAGCTCAGAACCCGGCCTAAATGAAAAACTGTTTTTT. This translates into CASSSEPGLNEKLFF.

This sequence joins TRBV19 and TRBJ2-7; D gene unclear. CDR1 is LNHDA, CDR2 SQIVND, per germline (reference sequence). This CDR3 spans 12 amino acids. V gave up 1 base and J gave up 3 bases, with 4 bases separating them. The CDR3 region is CASSIGGYEQYF. Written as DNA, the CDR3 is TGTGCCAGTAGTATAGGGGGCTACGAGCAGTACTTC.

The chain uses TRBV21-1 and TRBJ1-3; the D call TRBD1 from the table was never checked on the DNA. TRBV21-1 is noted as a pseudogene. CDR3 size: 14 residues. This CDR3 reads CASSKQGAGNTIYF. The CDR3 bases are TGTGCCAGCAGCAAACAGGGGGCTGGAAACACCATATATTTT.

The chain joins TRBV13 to TRBJ1-2, with 9 bases aligning to TRBD1. CDR3 length: 17 amino acids. Looked up from germline, CDR1 is PRHDT and CDR2 is FYEKMQ (reference sequence). With 0 bases clipped from V and 0 bases from J, the junction kept 5 bases outside the gene matches. DNA of the CDR3: TGTGCCAGCAGCTTAGGCCGGGGACAGGGAGCTAACTATGGCTACACCTTC. It yields the protein CASSLGRGQGANYGYTF. Variable domain in full (rest from reference TRBV13 and TRBJ1-2): AAGVIQSPRHLIKEKRETATLKCYPIPRHDTVYWYQQGPGQDPQFLISFYEKMQSDKGSIPDRFSAQQFSDYHSELNMSSLELGDSALYFCASSLGRGQGANYGYTFGSGTRLTVV.

The chain has TRBV27 and TRBJ1-2, with no clear D. The V gene lost 6 bases and the J gene lost 1 base, with 6 bases spanning the gap. Germline lookup yields CDR1 MNHEY and CDR2 SMNVEV (reference sequence). This CDR3 is 12 amino acids long. CDR3 residues: CASRSDNYGYTF. DNA for the CDR3: TGTGCCAGCAGATCCGATAACTATGGCTACACCTTC.

The V and J genes are TRBV7-2 and TRBJ1-1; D not certain. CDR1 is SGHTA and CDR2 is FQGNSA in the germline V gene. V lost 5 bases to trimming and J lost 6 bases, with 10 bases between them. This CDR3 comprises 12 residues. The CDR3 DNA sequence: TGTGCCAGCAGCCTGACGGGAGCTGAAGCTTTCTTT. Translated, it gives CASSLTGAEAFF.

This chain joins TRBV6-4 and TRBJ2-5; D unresolved. In germline, CDR1 is MRHNA, CDR2 SNTAGT. The CDR3 contains 10 residues. V lost 7 bases to trimming and J lost 5 bases, with 5 bases between them. The CDR3 sequence: CASNLETQYF. DNA for the CDR3: TGTGCCAGCAATTTGGAGACCCAGTACTTC.

The chain is built from TRBV11-2 and TRBJ1-2; TRBD1 matches at 7 bases. CDR1 and CDR2 from the germline V gene are SGHAT and FQNNGV. This CDR3 spans 15 amino acids. V lost 5 bases, J lost 3 bases, and 9 bases stayed unmatched. The CDR3 is CASSPTTGFDYGYTF. The DNA for the CDR3 is TGTGCCAGCAGCCCAACGACAGGGTTTGACTATGGCTACACCTTC.

This rearrangement joins TRBV5-4 to TRBJ2-3; 8 bases fit TRBD2. This CDR3 has 17 residues. Germline V gene data show CDR1 as SGHNT and CDR2 as YYREEE (reference sequence). Losses at the gene ends were 5 bases for V and 3 bases for J; bases not matched to a gene: 14. This CDR3 is CASRNGGGYYRTDTQYF. The CDR3 region has the DNA TGTGCCAGCAGGAATGGCGGGGGGTACTACCGTACAGATACGCAGTATTTT.

The chain links TRBV7-8 to TRBJ2-2, with D perhaps given as TRBD1 or TRBD2 (5 bases each). The CDR3 contains 17 residues. The germline gives CDR1 SGHVS, CDR2 FQNEAQ. The germline V and J ends were trimmed by 5 bases and 1 base, with 17 bases remaining between them. The CDR3 DNA follows: TGTGCCAGCAGCGAAAACGCCGGGACCAAGAACACCGGGGAGCTGTTTTTT. Translated: CASSENAGTKNTGELFF.

The chain recombines TRBV2 with TRBJ1-1; D gene uncertain. The V and J ends lost 3 bases and 0 bases respectively, with 14 bases between them. The CDR3 runs 16 residues. Per the germline V gene, CDR1 is SNHLY and CDR2 is FYNNEI. The DNA for the CDR3 is TGTGCCAGCAGTGAGTCGGAACTAAACTTGAACACTGAAGCTTTCTTT. It encodes CASSESELNLNTEAFF.

The chain carries TRBV9 and TRBJ2-3; TRBD2 agrees at 12 bases. The CDR3 consists of 17 residues. V lost 3 bases to trimming and J lost 3 bases; unmatched junction nucleotides: 8. Germline loops: CDR1 SGDLS, CDR2 YYNGEE. CDR3 nucleotides: TGTGCCAGCAGCGAGACAACTAGCGGGGGGATAACAGATACGCAGTATTTT. This translates into CASSETTSGGITDTQYF.

The chain joins TRBV18 to TRBJ2-5; D is perhaps TRBD1 (5 bases). Trimming pared 5 bases from V and 0 bases from J, leaving 13 bases between. Germline-derived CDR1 and CDR2 are KGHSH and LQKENI. CDR3 length equals 15 residues. The CDR3: CASSSTTGYQETQYF. The CDR3 DNA sequence: TGTGCCAGCTCATCCACTACAGGATACCAAGAGACCCAGTACTTC. Full variable domain (rest looked up from reference TRBV18 and TRBJ2-5): NAGVMQNPRHLVRRRGQEARLRCSPMKGHSHVYWYRQLPEEGLKFMVYLQKENIIDESGMPKERFSAEFPKEGPSILRIQQVVRGDSAAYFCASSSTTGYQETQYFGPGTRLLVL.